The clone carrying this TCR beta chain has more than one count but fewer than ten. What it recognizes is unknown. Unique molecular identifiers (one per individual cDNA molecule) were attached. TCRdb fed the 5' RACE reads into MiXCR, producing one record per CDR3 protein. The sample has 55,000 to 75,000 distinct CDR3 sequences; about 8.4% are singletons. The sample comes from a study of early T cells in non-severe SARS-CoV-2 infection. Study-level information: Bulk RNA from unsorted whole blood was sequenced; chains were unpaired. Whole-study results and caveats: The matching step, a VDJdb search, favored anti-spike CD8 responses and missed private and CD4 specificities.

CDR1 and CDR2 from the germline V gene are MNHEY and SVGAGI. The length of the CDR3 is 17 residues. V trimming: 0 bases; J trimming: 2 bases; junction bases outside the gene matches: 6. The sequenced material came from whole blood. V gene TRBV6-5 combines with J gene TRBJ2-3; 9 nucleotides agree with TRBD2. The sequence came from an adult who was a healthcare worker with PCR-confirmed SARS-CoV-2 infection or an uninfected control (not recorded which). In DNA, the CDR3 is TGTGCCAGCAGTTACTCTTGGGCGGGAGGGACCACAGATACGCAGTATTTT. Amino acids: CASSYSWAGGTTDTQYF.